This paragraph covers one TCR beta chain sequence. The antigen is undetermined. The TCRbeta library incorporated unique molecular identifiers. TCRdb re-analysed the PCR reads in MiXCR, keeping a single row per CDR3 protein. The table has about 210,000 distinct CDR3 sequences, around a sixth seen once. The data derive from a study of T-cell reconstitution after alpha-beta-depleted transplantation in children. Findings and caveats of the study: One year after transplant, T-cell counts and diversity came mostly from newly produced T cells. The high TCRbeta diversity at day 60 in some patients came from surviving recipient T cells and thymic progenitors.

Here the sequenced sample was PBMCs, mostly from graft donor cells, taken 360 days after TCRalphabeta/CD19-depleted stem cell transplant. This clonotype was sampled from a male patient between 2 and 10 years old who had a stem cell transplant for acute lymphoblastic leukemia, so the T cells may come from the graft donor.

CDR3 coding DNA: TGTGCCAGCGGAAAACCGGGACAGGGGAATGAGCAGTTCTTC. It codes for CASGKPGQGNEQFF. The chain combines TRBV6-5 with TRBJ2-1; 10 positions match TRBD1. Germline trimming cut 8 bases from V and 7 bases from J; bases unmatched to any gene: 8. Germline V CDR1 and CDR2: MNHEY, SVGAGI. CDR3 length: 14 residues.